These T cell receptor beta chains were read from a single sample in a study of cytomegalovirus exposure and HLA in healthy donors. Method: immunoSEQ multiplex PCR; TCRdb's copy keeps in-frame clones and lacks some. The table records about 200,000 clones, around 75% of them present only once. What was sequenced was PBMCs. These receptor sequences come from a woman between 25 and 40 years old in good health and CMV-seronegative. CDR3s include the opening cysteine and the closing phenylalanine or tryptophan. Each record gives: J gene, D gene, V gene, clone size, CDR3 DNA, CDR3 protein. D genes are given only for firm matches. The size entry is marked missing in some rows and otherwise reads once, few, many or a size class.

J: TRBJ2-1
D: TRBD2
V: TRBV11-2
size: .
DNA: TGTGCCAGCAGCTTAGGCGGACTAGCAACTTACAATGAGCAGTTCTTC
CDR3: CASSLGGLATYNEQFF

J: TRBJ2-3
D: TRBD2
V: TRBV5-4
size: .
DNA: TGTGCCAGCAGCTGGAGGACTAGCGGGAGGAACCGTGCAGATACGCAGTATTTT
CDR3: CASSWRTSGRNRADTQYF

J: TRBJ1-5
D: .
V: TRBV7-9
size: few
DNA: TGTGCCAGCAGCATCAGTGGCAGGCCCCAGCATTTT
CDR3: CASSISGRPQHF

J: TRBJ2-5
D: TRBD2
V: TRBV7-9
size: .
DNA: TGTGCCAGCAGCGCGCCCGGGCTAGCGGGGGGCCGCGAGACCCAGTACTTC
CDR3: CASSAPGLAGGRETQYF

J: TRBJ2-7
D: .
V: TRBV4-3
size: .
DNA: TGCGCCAGCAGCCAAGAGACATCGGCAAGCTCAAGCTCCTACGAGCAGTACTTC
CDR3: CASSQETSASSSSYEQYF

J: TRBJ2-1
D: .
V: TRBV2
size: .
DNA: TGTGCCAGCAGTGAACAGGTATATGAGCAGTTCTTC
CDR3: CASSEQVYEQFF

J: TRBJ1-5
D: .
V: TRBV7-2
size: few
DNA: TGTGCCAGCAGCTTAGCACCGGGAGTGCGCAATCAGCCCCAGCATTTT
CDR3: CASSLAPGVRNQPQHF

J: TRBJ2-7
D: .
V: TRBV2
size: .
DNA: TGTGCCAGCAGTCCCGGGACTGGATCCTACGAGCAGTACTTC
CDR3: CASSPGTGSYEQYF

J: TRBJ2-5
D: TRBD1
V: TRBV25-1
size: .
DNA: TGTGCCAGCAGTGAGATCTCGGACAGGGCAACTCAAGAGACCCAGTACTTC
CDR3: CASSEISDRATQETQYF

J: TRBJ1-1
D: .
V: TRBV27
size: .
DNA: TGTGCCAGCAGCCCGGCCGTTTGGGGGGGTGAAGCTTTCTTT
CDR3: CASSPAVWGGEAFF

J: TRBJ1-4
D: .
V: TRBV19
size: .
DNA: TGTGCCAGTAGACCCCTTCCTATAACTAATGAAAAACTGTTTTTT
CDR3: CASRPLPITNEKLFF

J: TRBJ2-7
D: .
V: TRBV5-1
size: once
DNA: TGCGCCAGCAGCTTCGACAACTCCTACGAGCAGTACTTC
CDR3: CASSFDNSYEQYF

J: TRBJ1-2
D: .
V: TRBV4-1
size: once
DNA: TGCGCCAGCAGCCAAGACGCAGGGAACCGTAACTATGGCTACACCTTC
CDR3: CASSQDAGNRNYGYTF

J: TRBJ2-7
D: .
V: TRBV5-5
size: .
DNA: TGTGCCAGCAGCTTGGGTGTCGGGAACTACGAGCAGTACTTC
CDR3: CASSLGVGNYEQYF

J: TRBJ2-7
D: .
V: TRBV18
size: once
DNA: TGTGCCAGCTCACCGCGGATCTACGAGCAGTACTTC
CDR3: CASSPRIYEQYF

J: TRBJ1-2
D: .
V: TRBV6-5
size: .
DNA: TGTGCCAGCTCTCTCCGGGTTGCAGATGGCTATGGCTACACCTTC
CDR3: CASSLRVADGYGYTF

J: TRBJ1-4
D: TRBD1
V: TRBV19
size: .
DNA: TGTGCCAGTAGTCCGACAGGGAGAAGGACTAATGAAAAACTGTTTTTT
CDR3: CASSPTGRRTNEKLFF

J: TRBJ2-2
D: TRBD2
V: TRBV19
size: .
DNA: TGTGCCAGTAGTATAGGCGGGGGGGCTAGCACCGGGGAGCTGTTTTTT
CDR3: CASSIGGGASTGELFF